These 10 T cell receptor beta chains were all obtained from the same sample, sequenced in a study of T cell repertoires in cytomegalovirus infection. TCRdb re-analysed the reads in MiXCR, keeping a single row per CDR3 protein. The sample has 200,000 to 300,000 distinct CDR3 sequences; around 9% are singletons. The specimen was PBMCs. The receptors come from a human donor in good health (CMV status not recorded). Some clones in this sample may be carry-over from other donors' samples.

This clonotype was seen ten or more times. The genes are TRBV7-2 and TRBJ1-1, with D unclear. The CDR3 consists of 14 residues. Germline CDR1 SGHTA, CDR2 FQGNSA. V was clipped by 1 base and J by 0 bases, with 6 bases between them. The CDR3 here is CASSLDTVNTEAFF. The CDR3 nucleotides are TGTGCCAGCAGCTTAGACACAGTGAACACTGAAGCTTTCTTT.

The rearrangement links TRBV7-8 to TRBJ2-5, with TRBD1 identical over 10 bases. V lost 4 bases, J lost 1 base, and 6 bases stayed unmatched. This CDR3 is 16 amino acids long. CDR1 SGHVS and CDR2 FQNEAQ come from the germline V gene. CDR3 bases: TGTGCCAGCAGCTGGGGCGGACAGGGGGTCCAAGAGACCCAGTACTTC. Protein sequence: CASSWGGQGVQETQYF.

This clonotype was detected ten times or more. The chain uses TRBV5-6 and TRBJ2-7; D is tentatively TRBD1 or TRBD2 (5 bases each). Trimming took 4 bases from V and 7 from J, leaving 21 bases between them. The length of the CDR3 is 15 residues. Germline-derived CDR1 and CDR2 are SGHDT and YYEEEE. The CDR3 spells CASSPTYRDGGEQYF. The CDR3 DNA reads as TGTGCCAGCAGCCCAACCTACCGGGACGGTGGGGAGCAGTACTTC.

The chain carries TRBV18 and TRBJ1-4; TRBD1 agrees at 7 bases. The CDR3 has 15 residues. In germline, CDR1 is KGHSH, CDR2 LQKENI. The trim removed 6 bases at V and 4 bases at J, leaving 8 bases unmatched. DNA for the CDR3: TGTGCCAGCTCGGAAATGACAGGGAGTAATGAAAAACTGTTTTTT. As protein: CASSEMTGSNEKLFF.

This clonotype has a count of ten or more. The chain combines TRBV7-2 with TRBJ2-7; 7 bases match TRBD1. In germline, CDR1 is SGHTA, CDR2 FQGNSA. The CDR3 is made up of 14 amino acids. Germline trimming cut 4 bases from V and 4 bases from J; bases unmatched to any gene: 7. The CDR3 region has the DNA TGTGCCAGCAGCTCTCAGACAGGGAATTACGAGCAGTACTTC. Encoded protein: CASSSQTGNYEQYF.

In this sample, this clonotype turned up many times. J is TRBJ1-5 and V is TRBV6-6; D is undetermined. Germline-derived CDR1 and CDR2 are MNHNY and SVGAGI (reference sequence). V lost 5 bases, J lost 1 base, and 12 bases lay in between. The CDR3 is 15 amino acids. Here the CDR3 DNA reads TGTGCCAGCAGTGCCAATCCCGGCAGCAATCAGCCCCAGCATTTT. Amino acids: CASSANPGSNQPQHF.

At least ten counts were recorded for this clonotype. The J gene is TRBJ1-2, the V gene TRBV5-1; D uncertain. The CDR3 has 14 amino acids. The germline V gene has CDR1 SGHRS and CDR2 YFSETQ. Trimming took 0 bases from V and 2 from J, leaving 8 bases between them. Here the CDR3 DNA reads TGCGCCAGCAGCTTGGATTCAGCGAACTATGGCTACACCTTC. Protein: CASSLDSANYGYTF.

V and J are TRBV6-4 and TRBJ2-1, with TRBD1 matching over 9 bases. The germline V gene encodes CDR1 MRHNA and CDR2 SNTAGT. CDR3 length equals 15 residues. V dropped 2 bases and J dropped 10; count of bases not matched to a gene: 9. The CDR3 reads CASSDAPGQGQEQFF. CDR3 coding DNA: TGTGCCAGCAGTGACGCCCCGGGACAGGGCCAGGAGCAGTTCTTC.

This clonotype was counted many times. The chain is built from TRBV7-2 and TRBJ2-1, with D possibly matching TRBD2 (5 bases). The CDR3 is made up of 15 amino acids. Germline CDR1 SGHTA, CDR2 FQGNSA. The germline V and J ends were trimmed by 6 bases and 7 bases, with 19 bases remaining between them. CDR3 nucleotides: TGTGCCAGCAGAAAACCCCTAGCAACGAGTAATGAGCAGTTCTTC. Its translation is CASRKPLATSNEQFF. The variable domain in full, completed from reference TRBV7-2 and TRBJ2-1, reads GAGVSQSPSNKVTEKGKDVELRCDPISGHTALYWYRQSLGQGLEFLIYFQGNSAPDKSGLPSDRFSAERTGGSVSTLTIQRTQQEDSAVYLCASRKPLATSNEQFFGPGTRLTVL.

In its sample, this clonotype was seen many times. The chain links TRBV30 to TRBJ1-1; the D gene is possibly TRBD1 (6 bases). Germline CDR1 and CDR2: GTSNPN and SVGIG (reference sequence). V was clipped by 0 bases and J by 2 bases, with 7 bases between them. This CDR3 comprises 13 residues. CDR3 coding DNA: TGTGCCTGGAGTGTACAGGGAAACACTGAAGCTTTCTTT. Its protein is CAWSVQGNTEAFF. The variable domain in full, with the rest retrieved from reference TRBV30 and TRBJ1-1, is SQTIHQWPATLVQPVGSPLSLECTVEGTSNPNLYWYRQAAGRGLQLLFYSVGIGQISSEVPQNLSASRPQDRQFILSSKKLLLSDSGFYLCAWSVQGNTEAFFGQGTRLTVV.